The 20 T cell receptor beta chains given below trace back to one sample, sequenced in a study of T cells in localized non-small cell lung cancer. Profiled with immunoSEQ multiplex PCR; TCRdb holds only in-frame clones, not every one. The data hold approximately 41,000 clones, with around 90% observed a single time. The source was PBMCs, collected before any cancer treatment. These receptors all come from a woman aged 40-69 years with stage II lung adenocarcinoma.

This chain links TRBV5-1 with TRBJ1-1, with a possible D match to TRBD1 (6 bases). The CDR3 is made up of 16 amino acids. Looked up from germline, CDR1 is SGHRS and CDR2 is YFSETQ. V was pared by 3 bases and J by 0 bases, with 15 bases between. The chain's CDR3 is CASSSRDIRMNTEAFF. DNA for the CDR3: TGCGCCAGCAGCTCAAGGGACATCCGGATGAACACTGAAGCTTTCTTT.

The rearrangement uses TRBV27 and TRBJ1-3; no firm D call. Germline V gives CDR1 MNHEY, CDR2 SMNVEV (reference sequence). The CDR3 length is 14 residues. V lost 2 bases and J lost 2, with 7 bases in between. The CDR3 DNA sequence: TGTGCCAGCAGTTTACGAGGGACTGGAAACACCATATATTTT. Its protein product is CASSLRGTGNTIYF.

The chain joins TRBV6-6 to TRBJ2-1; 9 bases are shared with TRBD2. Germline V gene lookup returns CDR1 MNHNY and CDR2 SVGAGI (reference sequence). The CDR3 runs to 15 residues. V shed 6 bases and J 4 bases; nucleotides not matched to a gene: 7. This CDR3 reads CASSRTTSGYNEQFF. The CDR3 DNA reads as TGTGCCAGCAGCCGTACGACTAGCGGTTACAATGAGCAGTTCTTC.

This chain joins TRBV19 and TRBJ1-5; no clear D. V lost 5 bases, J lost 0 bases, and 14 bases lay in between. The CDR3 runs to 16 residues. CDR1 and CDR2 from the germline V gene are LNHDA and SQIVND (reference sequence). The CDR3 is CASSHSGTHSNQPQHF. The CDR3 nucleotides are TGTGCCAGTAGTCACTCGGGAACTCATAGCAATCAGCCCCAGCATTTT.

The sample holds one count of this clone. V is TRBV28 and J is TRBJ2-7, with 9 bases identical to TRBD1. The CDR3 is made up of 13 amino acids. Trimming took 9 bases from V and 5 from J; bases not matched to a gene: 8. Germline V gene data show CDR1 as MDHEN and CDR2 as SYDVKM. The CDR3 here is CASNRDRVDEQYF. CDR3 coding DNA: TGTGCCAGTAACCGGGACAGGGTCGACGAGCAGTACTTC.

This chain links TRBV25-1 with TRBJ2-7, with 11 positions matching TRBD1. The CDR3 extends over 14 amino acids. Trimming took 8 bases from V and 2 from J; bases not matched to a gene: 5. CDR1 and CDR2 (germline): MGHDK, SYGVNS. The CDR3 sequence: CASLPGQGAYEQYF. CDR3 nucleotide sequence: TGTGCCAGCCTACCGGGACAGGGGGCCTACGAGCAGTACTTC.

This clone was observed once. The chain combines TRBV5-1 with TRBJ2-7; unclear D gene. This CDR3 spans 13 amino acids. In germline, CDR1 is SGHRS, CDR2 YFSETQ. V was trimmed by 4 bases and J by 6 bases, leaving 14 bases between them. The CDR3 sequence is CASSPTVRTEQYF. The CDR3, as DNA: TGCGCCAGCAGCCCAACAGTAAGGACCGAGCAGTACTTC.

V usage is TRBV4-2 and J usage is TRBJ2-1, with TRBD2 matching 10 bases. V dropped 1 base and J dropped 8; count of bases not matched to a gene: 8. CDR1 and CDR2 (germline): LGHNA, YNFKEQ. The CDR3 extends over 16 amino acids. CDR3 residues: CASSQVRLAGEDEQFF. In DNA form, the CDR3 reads TGTGCCAGCAGCCAAGTACGGCTAGCGGGGGAGGATGAGCAGTTCTTC.

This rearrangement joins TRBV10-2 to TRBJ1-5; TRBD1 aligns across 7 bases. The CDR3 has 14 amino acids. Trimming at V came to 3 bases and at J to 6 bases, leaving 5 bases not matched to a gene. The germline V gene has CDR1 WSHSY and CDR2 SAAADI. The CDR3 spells CASSDRGGVQPQHF. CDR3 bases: TGCGCCAGCAGTGACAGGGGGGGAGTTCAGCCCCAGCATTTT.

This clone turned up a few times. The CDR3 nucleotides read TGTGCCACCGGCCGTGAAGGGTCCACCTTC. This encodes CATGREGSTF. The rearrangement links TRBV6-5 to TRBJ1-2; D remains ambiguous. Trimming removed 10 bases from V and 13 bases from J, with 16 bases in between. The length of the CDR3 is 10 residues. Germline V CDR1 and CDR2: MNHEY, SVGAGI.

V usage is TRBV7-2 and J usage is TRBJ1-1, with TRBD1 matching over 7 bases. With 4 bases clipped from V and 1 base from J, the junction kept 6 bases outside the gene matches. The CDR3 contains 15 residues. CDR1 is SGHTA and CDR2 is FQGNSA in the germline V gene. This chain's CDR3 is CASSSRTGPNTEAFF. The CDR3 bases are TGTGCCAGCAGCTCCCGGACAGGACCGAACACTGAAGCTTTCTTT.

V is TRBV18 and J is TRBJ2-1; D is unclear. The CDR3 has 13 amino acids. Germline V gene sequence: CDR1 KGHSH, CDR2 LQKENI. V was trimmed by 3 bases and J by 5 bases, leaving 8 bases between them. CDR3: CASSPGSNNEQFF. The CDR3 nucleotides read TGTGCCAGCTCACCGGGCTCAAACAATGAGCAGTTCTTC.

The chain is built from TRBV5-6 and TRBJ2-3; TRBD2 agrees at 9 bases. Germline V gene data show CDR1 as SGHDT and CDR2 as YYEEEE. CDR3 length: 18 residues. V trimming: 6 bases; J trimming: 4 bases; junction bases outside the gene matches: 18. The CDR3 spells CASTLTVVAGGGADTQYF. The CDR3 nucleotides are TGTGCCAGCACCCTCACCGTCGTCGCGGGAGGGGGGGCAGATACGCAGTATTTT.

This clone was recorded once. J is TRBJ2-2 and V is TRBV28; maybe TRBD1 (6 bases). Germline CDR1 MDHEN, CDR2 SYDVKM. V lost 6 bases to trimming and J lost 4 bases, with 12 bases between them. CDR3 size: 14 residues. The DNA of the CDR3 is TGTGCCAGCAGCTCAGGACAGCTCACCGGGGAGCTGTTTTTT. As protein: CASSSGQLTGELFF.

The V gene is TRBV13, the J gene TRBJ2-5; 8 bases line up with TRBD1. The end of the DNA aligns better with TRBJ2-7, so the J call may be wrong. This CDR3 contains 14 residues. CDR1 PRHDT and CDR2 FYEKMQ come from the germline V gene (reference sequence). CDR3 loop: CASSHRDRTYEQYF. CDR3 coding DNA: TGTGCCAGCAGCCACCGGGACAGGACCTACGAGCAGTACTTC.

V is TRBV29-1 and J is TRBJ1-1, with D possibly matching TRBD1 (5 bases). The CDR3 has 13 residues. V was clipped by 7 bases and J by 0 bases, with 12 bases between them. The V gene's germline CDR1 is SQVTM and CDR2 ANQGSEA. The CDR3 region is CSGGAFMNTEAFF. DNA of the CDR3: TGCAGCGGCGGGGCCTTTATGAACACTGAAGCTTTCTTT.

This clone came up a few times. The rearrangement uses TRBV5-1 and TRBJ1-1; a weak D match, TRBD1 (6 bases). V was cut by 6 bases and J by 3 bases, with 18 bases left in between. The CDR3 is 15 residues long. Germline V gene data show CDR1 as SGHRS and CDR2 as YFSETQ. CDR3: CASNWRGLGDTEAFF. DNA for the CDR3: TGCGCCAGCAATTGGCGGGGGCTTGGAGACACTGAAGCTTTCTTT.

CDR3 DNA: TGTGCCATCAGTGAGGGCGACGGCACAGATACGCAGTATTTT. Encoded protein: CAISEGDGTDTQYF. The V and J genes are TRBV10-3 and TRBJ2-3; D is unclear. V was cut by 2 bases and J by 1 base, with 7 bases left in between. This CDR3 is built from 14 residues. Germline CDR1 is ENHRY and CDR2 is SYGVKD.

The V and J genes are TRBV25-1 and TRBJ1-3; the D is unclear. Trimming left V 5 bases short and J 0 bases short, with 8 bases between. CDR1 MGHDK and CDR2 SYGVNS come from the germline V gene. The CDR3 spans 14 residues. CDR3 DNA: TGTGCCAGCAGTTTTACAAACTCTGGAAACACCATATATTTT. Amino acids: CASSFTNSGNTIYF.

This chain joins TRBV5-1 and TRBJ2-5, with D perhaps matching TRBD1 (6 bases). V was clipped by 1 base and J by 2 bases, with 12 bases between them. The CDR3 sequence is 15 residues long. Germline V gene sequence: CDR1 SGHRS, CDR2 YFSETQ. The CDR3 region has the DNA TGCGCCAGCAGCTTGAACTCAGGGGATCAAGAGACCCAGTACTTC. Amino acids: CASSLNSGDQETQYF.